This T cell receptor beta chain was obtained from a study of blood T cell repertoires in COVID-19. Study overall: Some COVID-19 samples were acute and others convalescent; all came from the United States, Italy and Spain. Sources were T cells, B-cell-depleted T cells, or PBMCs; the material itself was cDNA or gDNA.

The CDR3 totals 13 residues. V lost 2 bases and J 3 bases, leaving 7 bases between the germline ends. The germline CDR1 and CDR2 sequences are MNHEY and SVGEGT. Original methodology: Scientists estimated how many nucleated cells there were by amplifying reference gene primers. Profiling relied on immunoSEQ multiplex PCR, and the TCRdb table lists in-frame clones only, not all of them. That table is the source of V, J and clone size, and D and trimming were worked out from the DNA. The sample holds roughly 93,000 clones; more than 65% are singletons and the top ten take approximately 11%. The sample taken for sequencing was peripheral blood. J is TRBJ1-2 and V is TRBV6-2 or TRBV6-3, with D uncertain. This TCR came from a woman of 80 years or more with acute or convalescent COVID-19. The CDR3 loop is CASSYGRDYGYTF. The CDR3 nucleotides read TGTGCCAGCAGTTACGGCCGGGACTATGGCTACACCTTC.